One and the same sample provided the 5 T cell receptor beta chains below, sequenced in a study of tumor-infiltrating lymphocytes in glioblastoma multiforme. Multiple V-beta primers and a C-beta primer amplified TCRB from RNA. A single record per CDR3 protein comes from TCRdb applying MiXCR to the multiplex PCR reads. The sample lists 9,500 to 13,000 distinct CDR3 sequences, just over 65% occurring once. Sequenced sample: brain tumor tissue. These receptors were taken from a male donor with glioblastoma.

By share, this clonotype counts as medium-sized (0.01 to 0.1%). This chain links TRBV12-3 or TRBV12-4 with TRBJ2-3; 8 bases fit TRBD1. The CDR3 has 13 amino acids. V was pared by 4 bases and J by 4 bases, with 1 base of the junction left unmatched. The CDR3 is CASSYRGADTQYF. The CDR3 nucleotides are TGTGCCAGCAGTTACAGGGGGGCAGATACGCAGTATTTT.

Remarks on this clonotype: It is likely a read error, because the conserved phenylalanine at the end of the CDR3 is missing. As DNA, the CDR3 is TGTGCCAGCAGCTTAGCTGTAAGGGGGCCTTCGCACAATGAGCAGTTCCTC. Translated: CASSLAVRGPSHNEQFL. The V call is TRBV11-2, the J call TRBJ2-1; 7 nucleotides line up with TRBD1. The CDR3 runs to 17 residues. Trimming cost V 1 base and J 5 bases; bases outside gene matches: 11. Germline lookup yields CDR1 SGHAT and CDR2 FQNNGV.

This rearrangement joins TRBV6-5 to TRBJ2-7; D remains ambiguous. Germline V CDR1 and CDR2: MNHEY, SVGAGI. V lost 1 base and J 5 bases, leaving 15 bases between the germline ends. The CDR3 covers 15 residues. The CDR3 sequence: CASSYFSHQRHEQYF. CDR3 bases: TGTGCCAGCAGTTACTTTTCACACCAACGACACGAGCAGTACTTC.

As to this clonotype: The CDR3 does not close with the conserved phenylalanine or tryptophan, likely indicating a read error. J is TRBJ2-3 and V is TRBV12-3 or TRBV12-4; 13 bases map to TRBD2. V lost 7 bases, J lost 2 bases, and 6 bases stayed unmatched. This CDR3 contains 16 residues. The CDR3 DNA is TGTGCCAGCACCAGAACTAGCGGGAGGGCCACAGATACGCAGTATTTG. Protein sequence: CASTRTSGRATDTQYL.

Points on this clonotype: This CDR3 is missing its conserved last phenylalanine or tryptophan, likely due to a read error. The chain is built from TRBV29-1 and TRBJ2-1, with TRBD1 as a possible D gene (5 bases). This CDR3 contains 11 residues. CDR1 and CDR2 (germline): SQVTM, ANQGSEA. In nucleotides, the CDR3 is TGCAGCGTAAGGGGATACAATAAGCAGTTCTGC. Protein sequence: CSVRGYNKQFC.